This TCR beta chain was sequenced in a study of cytomegalovirus exposure and HLA in healthy donors (dated by TCRdb to 2016 to 2017). With respect to the entire study: According to an earlier analysis of 587 of the donors, 200 million or so T cells yielded over 100 million unique TCR beta sequences and more than 250 Gb of sequence data. An early release that covered several hundred HLA-typed donors contained about 290 gigabases of sequencing data and roughly 84 million unique TCR sequences. Among the roughly 390 genotyped donors, around 81% belonged to the genetic ancestry cluster associated with self-reported Caucasian donors. The study aimed to test whether signatures of past pathogen exposure could be identified by cataloging public T cell receptors. The T cell repertoires of some 700 subjects were profiled by immunosequencing and related to cytomegalovirus serostatus. Besides the first cohort of hundreds of subjects, a separate validation cohort made up of about 120 different subjects was used. The study combined high-throughput TCR immunosequencing, statistical association of individual TCRs with disease status, and machine learning to predict cytomegalovirus infection status. A later analysis re-analyzed previously published TCR beta repertoires from several hundred donors and added high-resolution HLA genotyping to study TCR occurrence patterns. In the later analysis, no new phenotypic data were used to find candidate immune exposures; instead, reliance was placed on TCR beta sequences and their occurrence across donors. To decide whether each TCR beta V gene segment behaved as functional or pseudogenic, an earlier analysis of 587 of the donors relied on high-throughput TCR beta sequencing. Donor age, sex, ethnicity and CMV serostatus were collected together with the repertoire data. In a later genetic analysis, genome-wide SNP genotypes for about three fifths of the roughly 670 donors were used, and that subset was treated as a discovery cohort. Every repertoire in the discovery cohort had been generated on one and the same sequencing platform. Both class I and class II loci were covered by HLA typing, at four-digit resolution. The number of donors typed differed by locus, with roughly 629-640 for A, B, C, DRB1 and DQB1, roughly 550 for DQA1, about 610 for DPA1, and 472 for DPB1. Four or five DR-DQ haplotypes were handled as single units for association and clustering, since linkage in the cohort was strong. On average, over 200,000 unique TCR beta nucleotide sequences were sequenced per donor among some 430 genotyped donors of the cohort, with 15% to 20% of those sequences being non-productive.

The CDR3 numbers 13 residues from cysteine through phenylalanine. The sequence is cut down to CDR3 DNA, 39 bases in frame from base 1. V loses 2 bases at its end and J loses 1 base; junction bases beyond the gene matches: 0. CDR1 and CDR2, looked up from the germline V gene, are SQVTM and ANQGSEA. The method was the immunoSEQ multiplex PCR assay. For the multiplex PCR, a mixture combining 60 forward primers for TCR Vbeta segments and 13 reverse primers for TCR Jbeta segments was used. A multiplex PCR assay on genomic DNA amplified the CDR3 region of rearranged TCR beta genes. Amplified TCR beta libraries were sequenced as 87-base-pair reads on the Illumina HiSeq System. On the authors' methods: In a later analysis, 80 million or so unique TCR beta chains were counted across the approximately 620 repertoires, and around 10 million of these chains were shared by at least two donors. A nearest-neighbor algorithm error-corrected the raw reads and collapsed the reads into unique sequences, merging closely related sequences to remove PCR and sequencing errors. CDR3 sequences were aligned to IMGT reference sequences to assign V, D and J gene segments. Each retained sequence needed at least a six-nucleotide match to both a V gene segment and a J gene segment. Rearrangements were called productive when the CDR3 lacked stop codons and stayed in frame with V and J; all others were non-productive. CDR3 was defined by IMGT convention, running from the second conserved V-encoded cysteine to the conserved J-encoded phenylalanine. The earlier analysis of 500 to 600 of the donors excluded sequences that lacked an unambiguous match to a single V gene segment. In an earlier analysis of approximately 550 of the donors, V segments were called functional above 56.7% productive rearrangements and were called segregating when the between-donor standard deviation exceeded 5%. A statistical classification framework was built to diagnose cytomegalovirus status from the catalog of TCR beta chain sequences. In a later analysis, V and J genes were assigned by comparing TCR nucleotide sequences against IMGT/GENE-DB human TR gene sequences. Using the TCRdist pipeline, a later analysis assigned CDR3 sequences along with most-parsimonious VDJ recombination scenarios. In a later analysis, every TCR beta chain was defined by the combination of its CDR3 amino acid sequence and its V-gene family, and reads without a unique V-gene family were dropped. As a way to deal with suspected cross-contamination and a sequencing artifact, a later analysis dropped 592 nucleotide sequences that were highly shared and had low generation probability. In a later analysis, a clonal expansion index for each public chain was calculated from normalized within-repertoire ranks of inferred template counts. Generation probabilities in a later analysis came from a VDJ recombination model fitted to out-of-frame rearrangements, and those results were checked against IGoR. Hypergeometric tests were used in a later analysis to score TCR-TCR, TCR-HLA and TCR-CMV co-occurrence, with a repertoire-size bias correction applied to the TCR pairs. To estimate false discovery rates, a later analysis permuted the HLA or CMV assignments 20 times. In a later analysis, co-occurring TCRs were grouped using DBSCAN, with TCRdist sequence similarity added in when clustering inside HLA-allele-positive subsets. Repertoires with fewer than 30,000 or more than 120,000 public chains, plus five repertoires with anomalous nucleotide sharing, were excluded from co-occurrence clustering. What TCRdb holds here is the immuneACCESS table cut down to in-frame rearrangements. Part of the clones is not present; checked against another copy, under half of the missing clones reflect an unresolved V gene, and the others are unexplained. That table gives V, J and clone size, and the DNA gave D and trimming. The sample table shows roughly 150,000 clones, and roughly 80% are seen once. The ten largest clones take up 1% to 1.5% of the sample.

In total, 600 or so healthy bone marrow donors made up the cohort. Cohort members were all nominally healthy when sampled, although unrecorded immune exposures were likely present. The donor was CMV seropositive and was included in the group of some 290 seropositive cohort members. A peripheral blood sample was collected from each donor, and TCR beta sequencing was performed on peripheral blood mononuclear cells. The Qiagen DNeasy Blood Extraction Kit was used to extract genomic DNA from the blood cell samples. Concerning this clone: The antigen it recognizes is unknown. No quality values exist for individual bases; no much larger clone is one base distant.

Study-level results and caveats: An earlier analysis of several hundred of the donors showed that most TCR beta V segments appeared in productive rearrangements either about 87% or about 30% of the time, which broadly matched IMGT annotations. A later genetic analysis associated a missense DCLRE1C variant with V-gene and J-gene trimming of TCR beta chains, and an independent cohort replicated the association. A group of highly shared sequence variants was considered likely to be a technical artifact of the sequencing pipeline. In a later analysis, TCR association rates were found to vary across HLA loci, with the most associated TCRs seen for DRB1 alleles and the fewest for HLA-C alleles. The 87-base-pair reads could not distinguish some IMGT-functional V segments, including TRBV6-2 and TRBV6-3, so those segments were excluded. Correlated functional status among segregating V segments might be attributable to linkage disequilibrium, but an unknown experimental factor could not be ruled out. According to a later analysis, most CMV-associated TCR beta chains appeared to be HLA-restricted, and the HLA associations seemed to be driven largely by CMV exposure. CMV serostatus was the only immune exposure information available for the cohort. Sequencing depth was assumed to be roughly uniform across donors in the presence/absence analyses, though that assumption may not hold. According to the authors, the approach could potentially be generalized to other disease states and immunological phenotypes. Assigning TCR associations to individual alleles was difficult when HLA alleles, especially DR and DQ, strongly co-occurred. A later genetic analysis reported fewer N-insertions in productive TCRs among donors in an Asian-associated ancestry cluster than the approximately 700-donor mean. The classifier was reported to diagnose cytomegalovirus status with high specificity and sensitivity in both the original cohort and the validation cohort. Because HLA typing was missing for some donors at each locus, association tests included only the typed subset. In a later analysis, around 17,000 TCR beta sequences were associated with specific HLA alleles at a false discovery rate of 0.05. In vitro tests confirmed that a few of the cytomegalovirus-associated TCR beta chains recognize cytomegalovirus antigens. Because counts were too low, some 17 rarely observed V segments, including chromosome 9 orphons, were left out of the earlier analysis of over 550 of the donors. According to a later analysis, parvovirus B19, influenza, CMV and Epstein-Barr virus appeared linked to several top co-occurrence clusters. A total of some 180 TCR beta chains were listed by the study as associated with cytomegalovirus. A further reported finding was that TCR beta sequences accurately predicted the HLA-A and HLA-B alleles for most subjects in the first cohort. Compared with equally common non-associated chains, HLA-associated TCR beta chains in a later analysis were more clonally expanded and had lower generation probabilities. Across donors, most TCR sequences were observed very rarely, whereas some public TCRs were present in many individuals. The cohort was sequenced for TCR beta chains only, and without alpha or paired-chain data the features that could be detected were limited.

The specimen was PBMCs. This sequence originates from a man aged 45-65 years in good health and CMV-seropositive. The sequence is built from TRBV29-1 and TRBJ2-3; a stretch of 7 junction bases matches TRBD2. DNA sequence: TGCAGCGTTGAAACTAGCGGCACAGATACGCAGTATTTT. This encodes CSVETSGTDTQYF.